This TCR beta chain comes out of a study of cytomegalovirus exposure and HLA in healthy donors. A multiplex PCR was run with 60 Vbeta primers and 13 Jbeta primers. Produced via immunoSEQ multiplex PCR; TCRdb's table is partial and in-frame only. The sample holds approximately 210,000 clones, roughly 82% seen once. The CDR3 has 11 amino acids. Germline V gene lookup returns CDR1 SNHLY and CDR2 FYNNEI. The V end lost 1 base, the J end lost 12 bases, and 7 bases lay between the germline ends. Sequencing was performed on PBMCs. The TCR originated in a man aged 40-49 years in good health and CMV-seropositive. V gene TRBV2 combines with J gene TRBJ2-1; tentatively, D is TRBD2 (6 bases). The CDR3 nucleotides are TGTGCCAGCAGTGAAGGGGACTTGCAGTTCTTC. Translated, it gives CASSEGDLQFF.